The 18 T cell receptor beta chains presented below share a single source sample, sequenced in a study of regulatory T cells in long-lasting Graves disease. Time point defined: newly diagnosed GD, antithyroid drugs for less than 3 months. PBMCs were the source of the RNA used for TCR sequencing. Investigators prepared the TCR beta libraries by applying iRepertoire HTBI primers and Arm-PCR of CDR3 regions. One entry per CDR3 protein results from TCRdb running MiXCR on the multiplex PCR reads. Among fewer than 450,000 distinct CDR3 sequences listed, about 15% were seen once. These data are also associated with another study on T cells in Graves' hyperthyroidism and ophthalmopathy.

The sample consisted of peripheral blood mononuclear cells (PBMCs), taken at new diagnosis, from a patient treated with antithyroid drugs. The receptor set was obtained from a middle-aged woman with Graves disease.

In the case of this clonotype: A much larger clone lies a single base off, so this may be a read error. CDR3 sequence reads: CASSGTGLGEQYF. The CDR3 region has the DNA TGTGCCAGCAGTGGGACAGGGCTTGGAGAGCAGTACTTC. The chain links TRBV28 to TRBJ2-7; 9 bases are shared with TRBD1. Germline V lookup: CDR1 MDHEN, CDR2 SYDVKM. This CDR3 is built from 13 residues. V dropped 5 bases and J dropped 7; count of bases not matched to a gene: 6.

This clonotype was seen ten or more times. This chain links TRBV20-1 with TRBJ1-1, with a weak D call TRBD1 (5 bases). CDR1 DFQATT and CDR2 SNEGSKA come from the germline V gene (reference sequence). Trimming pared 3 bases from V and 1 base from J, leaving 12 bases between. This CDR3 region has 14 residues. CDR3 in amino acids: CSASRGTGNTEAFF. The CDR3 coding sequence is TGCAGTGCTAGCCGCGGGACCGGGAACACTGAAGCTTTCTTT.

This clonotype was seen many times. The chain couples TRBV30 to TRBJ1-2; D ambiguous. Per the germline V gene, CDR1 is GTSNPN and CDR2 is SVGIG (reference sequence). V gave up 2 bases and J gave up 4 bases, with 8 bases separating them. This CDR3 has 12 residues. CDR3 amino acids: CAWSLGSYGYTF. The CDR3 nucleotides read TGTGCCTGGAGTTTGGGGAGCTATGGCTACACCTTC.

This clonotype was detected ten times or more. For the CDR3, the DNA is TGCAGTGCTGGGGACGGAGACAATGAGCAGTTCTTC. It specifies CSAGDGDNEQFF. The chain combines TRBV20-1 with TRBJ2-1; possibly TRBD1 or TRBD2 for D (5 bases each). CDR3 length: 12 residues. The germline CDR1 and CDR2 sequences are DFQATT and SNEGSKA (reference sequence). Deletions cut 5 bases from V and 5 bases from J, with 10 bases between.

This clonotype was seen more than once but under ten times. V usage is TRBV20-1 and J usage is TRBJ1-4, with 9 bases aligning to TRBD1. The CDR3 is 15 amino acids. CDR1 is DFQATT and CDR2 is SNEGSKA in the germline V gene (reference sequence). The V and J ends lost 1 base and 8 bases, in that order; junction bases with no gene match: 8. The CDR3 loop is CSARGPGQGGEKLFF. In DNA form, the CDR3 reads TGCAGTGCTAGAGGCCCGGGACAGGGTGGGGAAAAACTGTTTTTT.

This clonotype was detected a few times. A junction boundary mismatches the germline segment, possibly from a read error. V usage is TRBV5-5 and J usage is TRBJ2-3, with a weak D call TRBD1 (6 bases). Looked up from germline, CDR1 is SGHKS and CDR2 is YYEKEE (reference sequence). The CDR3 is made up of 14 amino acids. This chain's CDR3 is CAGSTDRSTDTQYF. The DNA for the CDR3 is TGTGCCGGCAGCACGGACAGAAGCACAGATACGCAGTATTTT.

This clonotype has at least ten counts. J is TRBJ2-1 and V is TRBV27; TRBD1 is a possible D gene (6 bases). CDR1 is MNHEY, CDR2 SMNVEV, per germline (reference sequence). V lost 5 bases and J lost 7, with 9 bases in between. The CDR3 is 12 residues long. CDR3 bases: TGTGCCAGCAGTAGAGGGGGAAATGAGCAGTTCTTC. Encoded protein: CASSRGGNEQFF.

The CDR3 loop is CASSSDWPSNGELFF. The CDR3 DNA reads TGTGCCAGCAGCTCAGACTGGCCCAGCAACGGGGAGCTGTTTTTT. This chain uses TRBV7-2 with TRBJ2-2; D gene ambiguous. Germline V CDR1 and CDR2: SGHTA, FQGNSA. The CDR3 length is 15 residues. The V gene lost 4 bases and the J gene lost 7 bases, with 16 bases spanning the gap.

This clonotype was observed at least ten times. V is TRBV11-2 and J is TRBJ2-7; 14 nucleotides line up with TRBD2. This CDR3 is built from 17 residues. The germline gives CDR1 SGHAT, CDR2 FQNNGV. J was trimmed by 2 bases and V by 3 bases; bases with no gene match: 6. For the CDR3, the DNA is TGTGCCAGCAGCTTCCCACCGGGACTAGCGGGAGCCTACGAGCAGTACTTC. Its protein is CASSFPPGLAGAYEQYF.

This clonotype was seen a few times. The CDR3 region is CASSTLRGRNEQYF. The CDR3 nucleotides are TGCGCCAGCAGCACACTCAGGGGGCGAAACGAGCAGTACTTC. The chain couples TRBV10-2 to TRBJ2-7; 8 bases map to TRBD1. This CDR3 comprises 14 residues. Trimming cost V 6 bases and J 5 bases; bases outside gene matches: 9. Germline CDR1 reads WSHSY; CDR2 reads SAAADI.

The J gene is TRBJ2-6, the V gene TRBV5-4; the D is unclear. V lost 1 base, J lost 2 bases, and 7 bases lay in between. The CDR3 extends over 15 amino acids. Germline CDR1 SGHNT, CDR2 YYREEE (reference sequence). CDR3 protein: CASSLLSAGANVLTF. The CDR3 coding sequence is TGTGCCAGCAGCTTGTTGTCAGCTGGGGCCAACGTCCTGACTTTC.

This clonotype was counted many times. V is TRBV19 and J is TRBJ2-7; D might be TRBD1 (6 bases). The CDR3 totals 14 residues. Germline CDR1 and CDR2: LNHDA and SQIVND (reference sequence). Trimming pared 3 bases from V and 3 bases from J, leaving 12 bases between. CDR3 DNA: TGTGCCAGTAGTATTACAGGGACCGTCTACGAGCAGTACTTC. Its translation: CASSITGTVYEQYF.

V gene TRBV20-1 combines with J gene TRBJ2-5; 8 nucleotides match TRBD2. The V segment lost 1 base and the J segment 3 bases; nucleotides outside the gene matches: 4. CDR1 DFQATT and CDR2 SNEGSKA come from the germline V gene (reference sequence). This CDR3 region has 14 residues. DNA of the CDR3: TGCAGTGCTAGAGCGGGAGGGCCTGAAGAGACCCAGTACTTC. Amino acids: CSARAGGPEETQYF.

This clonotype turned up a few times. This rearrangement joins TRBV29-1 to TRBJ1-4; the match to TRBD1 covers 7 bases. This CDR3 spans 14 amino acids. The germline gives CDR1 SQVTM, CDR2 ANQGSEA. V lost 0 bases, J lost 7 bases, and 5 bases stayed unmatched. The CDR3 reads CSVEEEGAREKLFF. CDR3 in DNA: TGCAGCGTTGAAGAAGAGGGGGCGCGTGAAAAACTGTTTTTT.

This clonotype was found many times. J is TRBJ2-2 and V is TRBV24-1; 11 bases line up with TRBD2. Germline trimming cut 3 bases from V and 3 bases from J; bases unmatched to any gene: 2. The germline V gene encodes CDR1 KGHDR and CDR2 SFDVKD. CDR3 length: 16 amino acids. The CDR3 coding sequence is TGTGCCACCAGTGATCCGGGACTAGCGGACACCGGGGAGCTGTTTTTT. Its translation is CATSDPGLADTGELFF.

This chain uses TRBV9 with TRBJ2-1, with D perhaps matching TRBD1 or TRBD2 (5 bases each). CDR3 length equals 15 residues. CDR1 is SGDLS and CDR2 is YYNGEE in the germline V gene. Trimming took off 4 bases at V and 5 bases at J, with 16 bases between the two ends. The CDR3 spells CASSTKLGPNNEQFF. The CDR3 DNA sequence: TGTGCCAGCAGCACCAAACTGGGACCGAACAATGAGCAGTTCTTC. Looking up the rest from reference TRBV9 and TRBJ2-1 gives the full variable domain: DSGVTQTPKHLITATGQRVTLRCSPRSGDLSVYWYQQSLDQGLQFLIQYYNGEERAKGNILERFSAQQFPDLHSELNLSSLELGDSALYFCASSTKLGPNNEQFFGPGTRLTVL.

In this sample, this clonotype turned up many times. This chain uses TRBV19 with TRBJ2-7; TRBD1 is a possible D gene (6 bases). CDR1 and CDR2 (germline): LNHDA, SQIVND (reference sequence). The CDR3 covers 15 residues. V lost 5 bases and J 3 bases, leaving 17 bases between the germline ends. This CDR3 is CASSPRTVPSYEQYF. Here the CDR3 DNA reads TGTGCCAGTAGTCCACGGACAGTACCTAGCTACGAGCAGTACTTC.

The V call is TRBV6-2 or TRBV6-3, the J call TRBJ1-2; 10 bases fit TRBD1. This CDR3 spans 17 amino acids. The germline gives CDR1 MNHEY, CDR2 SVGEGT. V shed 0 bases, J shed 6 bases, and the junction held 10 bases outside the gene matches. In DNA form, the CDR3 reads TGTGCCAGCAGTTACTCGATGTCCGGGACAGGGGAAAATGGCTACACCTTC. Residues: CASSYSMSGTGENGYTF.